These T cell receptor beta chains were read from a single sample in a study of T cell repertoires in cytomegalovirus infection. TCRdb itself ran the reads through MiXCR, one entry per CDR3 protein. The sample lists nearly 700,000 distinct CDR3 sequences, roughly 33% occurring once. Their recognized antigens are unknown. The sample here was cultured PBMCs, taken from culture after CMV antigen stimulation. The receptors stem from a human donor in good health (CMV status not recorded). Some clones in this sample may be carry-over from other donors' samples. Each CDR3 is given with its conserved first and last residue. A D gene is named only where the DNA matches it firmly. Size tells how often a clone was seen (once, few, many) or the class of an expanded clone, and some rows leave it out.

>TRBD2|TRBJ2-5|TRBV6-1|many
TGTGCCAGCAGTGAAAGCACGGGAGGGCAAGAGACCCAGTACTTC
CASSESTGGQETQYF
>TRBD2|TRBJ2-7|TRBV7-9|NA
TGTGCCAGCAGCCCCCCCCTAGCGGGAGTGCCCTACGAGCAGTACTTC
CASSPPLAGVPYEQYF
>TRBD1|TRBJ2-7|TRBV7-8|few
TGTGCCAGCAGCTTACGGGACAGGGGAAGGGTCTACGAGCAGTACTTC
CASSLRDRGRVYEQYF
>NA|TRBJ1-5|TRBV15|NA
TGTGCCACCAGCAGAGTTCGGCAGCCCCAGCATTTT
CATSRVRQPQHF
>NA|TRBJ2-7|TRBV7-2|NA
TGTGCCAGCAGCTTAGATTCGGGGTGGGGGAGGGAGCAGTACTTC
CASSLDSGWGREQYF
>TRBD1|TRBJ2-3|TRBV24-1|NA
TGTGCCACCAGTGATGTTGCGGACAGGAGCGAGGCGGATACGCAGTATTTT
CATSDVADRSEADTQYF
>TRBD1|TRBJ2-7|TRBV3-1|NA
TGTGCCAGCAGCCAAAAGGGACAGGGGAACGAGCAGTACTTC
CASSQKGQGNEQYF
>TRBD2|TRBJ2-3|TRBV27|NA
TGTGCCAGCAAAGCGGGAGTAACAGATACGCAGTATTTT
CASKAGVTDTQYF
>TRBD1|TRBJ1-4|TRBV6-6|NA
TGTGCCAGCAGTTACGGGGACAGTTGGGGTGAAAAACTGTTTTTT
CASSYGDSWGEKLFF
>NA|TRBJ2-5|TRBV10-2|many
TGCGCCAGCGGTCGGAACGAAGAGACCCAGTACTTC
CASGRNEETQYF
>TRBD1|TRBJ2-3|TRBV19|few
TGTGCCAGTAGTATAACAGGGGGCCCACCCTACACAGATACGCAGTATTTT
CASSITGGPPYTDTQYF
>TRBD2|TRBJ2-5|TRBV7-8|few
TGTGCCAGCAGCTTAGTTGGGGCGGGAGGGAGGTACCAAGAGACCCAGTACTTC
CASSLVGAGGRYQETQYF
>NA|TRBJ1-1|TRBV6-5|few
TGTGCCAGCAGACCCCTCGAAGGGGTTGAAGCTTTCTTT
CASRPLEGVEAFF
>NA|TRBJ1-1|TRBV6-1|NA
TGTGCCAGCAGTGCCCGGGAATGGGCTGAAGCTTTCTTT
CASSAREWAEAFF
>NA|TRBJ2-3|TRBV7-2|many
TGTGCCAGCAGGACGGTGCCAGATACGCAGTATTTT
CASRTVPDTQYF
>TRBD2|TRBJ2-3|TRBV6-1|NA
TGTGCCAGCAGTGAAGCGGGGGGGGGAGATACGCAGTATTTT
CASSEAGGGDTQYF
>NA|TRBJ2-7|TRBV19|NA
TGTGCCAGTACCGCAGGAGGGGAATACGAGCAGTACTTC
CASTAGGEYEQYF
>TRBD2|TRBJ2-1|TRBV11-2|NA
TGTGCCAGCAGCTTAGATCTGTCTAGCGGGAGTAATGAGCAGTTCTTC
CASSLDLSSGSNEQFF
>NA|TRBJ2-1|TRBV11-1|NA
TGTGCCAGCAGCTTAGCGGGGGGGCCATGGGCGTACAATGAGCAGTTCTTC
CASSLAGGPWAYNEQFF
>NA|TRBJ2-7|TRBV6-1|NA
TGTGCCAGCATGGAAAGCGAATCCCTAACCTACGAGCAGTACTTC
CASMESESLTYEQYF
>NA|TRBJ1-1|TRBV4-3|once
TGCGCCAGCAGCCAAGATTACCGGGGACGGAAGAACACTGAAGCTTTCTTT
CASSQDYRGRKNTEAFF
>TRBD2|TRBJ2-1|TRBV7-6|few
TGTGCCAGCAGCCCAACTAGCGGGAGATACCACAATGAGCAGTTCTTC
CASSPTSGRYHNEQFF